Many counts were recorded for the clone carrying this TCR beta chain. Its antigen is undetermined. These data are taken from a study of early T cells in non-severe SARS-CoV-2 infection. The overall study: Sequenced bulk RNA came from whole blood that was unsorted, and chains were unpaired.

V trimming: 5 bases; J trimming: 2 bases; junction bases outside the gene matches: 8. The CDR3 consists of 15 residues. The germline V gene encodes CDR1 DFQATT and CDR2 SNEGSKA (reference sequence). Individual cDNA molecules carried attached unique molecular identifiers. MiXCR was run by TCRdb on the 5' RACE reads, yielding one entry per CDR3 protein. The sample records fewer than 85,000 distinct CDR3 sequences, around an eighth being singletons. Study conclusions and caveats: There was a bias toward anti-spike CD8 responses in VDJdb matching, which missed private and CD4 specificities.

V gene TRBV20-1 combines with J gene TRBJ2-3, with 9 nucleotides matching TRBD2. Sample: whole blood. The receptor was derived from an adult who was a healthcare worker with PCR-confirmed SARS-CoV-2 infection or an uninfected control (not recorded which). The CDR3 DNA reads as TGCAGTGCTGAGGACGCGGGGGGGCCCACAGATACGCAGTATTTT. Translated, it gives CSAEDAGGPTDTQYF.